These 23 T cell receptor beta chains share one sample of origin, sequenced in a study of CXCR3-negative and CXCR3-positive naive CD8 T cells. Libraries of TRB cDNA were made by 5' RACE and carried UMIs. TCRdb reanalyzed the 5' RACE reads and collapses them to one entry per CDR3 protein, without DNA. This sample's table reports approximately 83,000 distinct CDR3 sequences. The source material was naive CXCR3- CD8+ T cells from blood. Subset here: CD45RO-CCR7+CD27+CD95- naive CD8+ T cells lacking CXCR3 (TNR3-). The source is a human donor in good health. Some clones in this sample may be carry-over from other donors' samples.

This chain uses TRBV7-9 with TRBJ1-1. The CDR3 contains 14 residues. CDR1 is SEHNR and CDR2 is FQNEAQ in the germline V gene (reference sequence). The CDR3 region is CASSNSDWNTEAFF.

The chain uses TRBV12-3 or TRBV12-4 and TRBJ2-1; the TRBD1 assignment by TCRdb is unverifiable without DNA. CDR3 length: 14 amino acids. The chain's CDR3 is CASRGQGDYNEQFF.

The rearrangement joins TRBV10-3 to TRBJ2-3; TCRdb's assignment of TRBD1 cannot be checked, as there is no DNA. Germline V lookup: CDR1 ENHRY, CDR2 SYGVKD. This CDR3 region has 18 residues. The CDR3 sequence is CAISESSPLQGFTDTQYF.

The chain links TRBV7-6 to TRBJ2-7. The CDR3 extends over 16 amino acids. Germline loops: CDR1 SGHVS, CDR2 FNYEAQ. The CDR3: CASSLSKEGGSYEQYF.

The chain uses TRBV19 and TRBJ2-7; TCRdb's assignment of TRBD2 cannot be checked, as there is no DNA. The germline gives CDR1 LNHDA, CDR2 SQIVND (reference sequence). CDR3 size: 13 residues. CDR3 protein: CASSIVDGSEQYF.

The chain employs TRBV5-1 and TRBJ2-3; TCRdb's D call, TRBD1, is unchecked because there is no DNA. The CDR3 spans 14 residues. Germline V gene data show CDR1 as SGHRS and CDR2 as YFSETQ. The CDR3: CASRWTGDKDTQYF.

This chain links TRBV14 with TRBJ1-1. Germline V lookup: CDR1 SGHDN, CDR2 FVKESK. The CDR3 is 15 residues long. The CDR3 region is CASSPSTHIIAEAFF.

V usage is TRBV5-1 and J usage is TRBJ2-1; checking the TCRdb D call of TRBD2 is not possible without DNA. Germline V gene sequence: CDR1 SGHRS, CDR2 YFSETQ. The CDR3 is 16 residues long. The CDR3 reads CASSLDWRGAYNEQFF.

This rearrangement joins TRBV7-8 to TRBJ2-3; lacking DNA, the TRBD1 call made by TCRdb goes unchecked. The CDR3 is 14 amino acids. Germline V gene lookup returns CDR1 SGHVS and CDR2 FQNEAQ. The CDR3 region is CASSPPTGAWTQYF.

The CDR3 is CSVEEGNTGELFF. The V call is TRBV29-1, the J call TRBJ2-2. CDR3 length: 13 residues. Germline V gene lookup returns CDR1 SQVTM and CDR2 ANQGSEA.

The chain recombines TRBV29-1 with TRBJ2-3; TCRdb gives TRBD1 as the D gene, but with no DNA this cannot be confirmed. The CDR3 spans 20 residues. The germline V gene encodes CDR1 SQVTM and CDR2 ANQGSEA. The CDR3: CSVDGGQESAVAGSTDTQYF.

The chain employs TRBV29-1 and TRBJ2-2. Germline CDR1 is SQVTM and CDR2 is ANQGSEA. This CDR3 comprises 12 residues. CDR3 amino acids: CSVVWGTGELFF.

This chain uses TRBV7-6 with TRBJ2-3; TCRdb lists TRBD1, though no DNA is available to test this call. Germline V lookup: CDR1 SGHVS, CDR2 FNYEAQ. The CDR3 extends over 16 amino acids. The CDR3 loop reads CASSSPPDSFTYTQYF.

The CDR3: CASSLTSGAKETQYF. The chain combines TRBV7-9 with TRBJ2-5; as DNA is missing, the TRBD2 call by TCRdb cannot be tested. This CDR3 region has 15 residues. Germline lookup yields CDR1 SEHNR and CDR2 FQNEAQ (reference sequence).

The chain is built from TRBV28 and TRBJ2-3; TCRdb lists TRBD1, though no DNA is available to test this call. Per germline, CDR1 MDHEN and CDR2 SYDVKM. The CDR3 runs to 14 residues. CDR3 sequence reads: CASSLVGGMDTQYF.

The CDR3 protein is CASSLVADRRQFF. V and J are TRBV7-9 and TRBJ2-1; the TCRdb D gene call, TRBD1, has no DNA to confirm it. Germline assignment: CDR1 SEHNR and CDR2 FQNEAQ (reference sequence). The CDR3 contains 13 residues. The full variable domain, rest sourced from reference TRBV7-9 and TRBJ2-1, is DTGVSQNPRHKITKRGQNVTFRCDPISEHNRLYWYRQTLGQGPEFLTYFQNEAQLEKSRLLSDRFSAERPKGSFSTLEIQRTEQGDSAMYLCASSLVADRRQFFGPGTRLTVL.

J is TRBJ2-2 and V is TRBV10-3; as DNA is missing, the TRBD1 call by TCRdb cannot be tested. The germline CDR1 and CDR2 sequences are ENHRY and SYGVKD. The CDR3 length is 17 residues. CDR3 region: CAISESSGASKTGELFF.

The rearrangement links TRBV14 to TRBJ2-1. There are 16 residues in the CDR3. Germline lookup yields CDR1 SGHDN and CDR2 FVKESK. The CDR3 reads CASSRKPSDSYNEQFF.

CDR3 residues: CSLLVNTEAFF. The chain couples TRBV29-1 to TRBJ1-1. CDR3 length: 11 residues. The V gene's germline CDR1 is SQVTM and CDR2 ANQGSEA. Full variable domain (rest looked up from reference TRBV29-1 and TRBJ1-1): SAVISQKPSRDICQRGTSLTIQCQVDSQVTMMFWYRQQPGQSLTLIATANQGSEATYESGFVIDKFPISRPNLTFSTLTVSNMSPEDSSIYLCSLLVNTEAFFGQGTRLTVV.

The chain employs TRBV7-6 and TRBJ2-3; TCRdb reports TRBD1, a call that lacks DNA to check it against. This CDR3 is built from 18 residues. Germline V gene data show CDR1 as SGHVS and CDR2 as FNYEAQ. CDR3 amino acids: CASSLEFFRGPGTDTQYF.

CDR3 protein: CASSQVVNEQFF. This sequence joins TRBV3-1 and TRBJ2-1. Looked up from germline, CDR1 is LGHDT and CDR2 is YNNKEL (reference sequence). The CDR3 consists of 12 residues.

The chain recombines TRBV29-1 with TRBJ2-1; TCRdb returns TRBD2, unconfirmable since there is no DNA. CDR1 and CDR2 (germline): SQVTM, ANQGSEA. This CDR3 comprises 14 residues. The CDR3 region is CSAGGTTSYNEQFF.

The CDR3 sequence: CASSLGSSLNYEQYF. The gene calls are TRBV28 and TRBJ2-7; TCRdb lists TRBD2, though no DNA is available to test this call. The germline CDR1 and CDR2 sequences are MDHEN and SYDVKM. CDR3 length equals 15 residues.